The 18 T cell receptor beta chains in this list originate from one sample, sequenced in a study of OX40 agonist ivuxolimab in advanced cancers. The protocol was immunoSEQ multiplex PCR, while the TCRdb copy is restricted to in-frame clones and leaves out a portion. This table holds tens of thousands of clones, about nine tenths found once. The specimen comprised CD4+ or CD8+ T cells sorted from blood, sampled in a trial of the OX40 agonist ivuxolimab. Receptor source: an adult with an advanced solid tumor such as melanoma, head and neck, liver or kidney cancer.

The CDR3: CASSVVGGGSTDTQYF. Written as DNA, the CDR3 is TGTGCCAGCAGCGTAGTAGGCGGGGGATCCACAGATACGCAGTATTTT. The chain uses TRBV9 and TRBJ2-3; TRBD2 matches at 7 bases. Germline assignment: CDR1 SGDLS and CDR2 YYNGEE. V shed 0 bases and J 2 bases; nucleotides not matched to a gene: 6. The CDR3 extends over 16 amino acids.

This rearrangement joins TRBV28 to TRBJ2-3; D possibly corresponds to TRBD2 (5 bases). Trimming pared 5 bases from V and 3 bases from J, leaving 15 bases between. The CDR3 contains 15 residues. CDR1 MDHEN and CDR2 SYDVKM come from the germline V gene. The CDR3 DNA is TGTGCCAGCAGTCGCCCAGGACTGACAACAGATACGCAGTATTTT. Its protein is CASSRPGLTTDTQYF.

The gene calls are TRBV20-1 and TRBJ2-7; D is unclear. Trimming removed 1 base at V and 5 bases at J, with 6 bases between. Germline CDR1 reads DFQATT; CDR2 reads SNEGSKA (reference sequence). The CDR3 spans 11 residues. The DNA for the CDR3 is TGCAGTGCTAGAGTTGTTGACGAGCAGTACTTC. Its translation is CSARVVDEQYF.

The chain is built from TRBV2 and TRBJ2-7; possibly TRBD2 for D (6 bases). The CDR3 sequence is 15 residues long. CDR1 and CDR2 (germline): SNHLY, FYNNEI. V dropped 6 bases and J dropped 6 bases, with 21 bases sitting between them. The CDR3 nucleotides are TGTGCCAGCAGGGGGTCGGCTGGGAGGAAGGGCGAGCAGTACTTC. The encoded protein is CASRGSAGRKGEQYF. Complete variable domain (other parts from reference TRBV2 and TRBJ2-7): EPEVTQTPSHQVTQMGQEVILRCVPISNHLYFYWYRQILGQKVEFLVSFYNNEISEKSEIFDDQFSVERPDGSNFTLKIRSTKLEDSAMYFCASRGSAGRKGEQYFGPGTRLTVT.

Here the CDR3 reads CASSPGTGVRNEKLFF. CDR3 nucleotides: TGTGCCAGCAGCCCCGGCACGGGGGTTAGAAATGAAAAACTGTTTTTT. The chain carries TRBV7-6 and TRBJ1-4; possible D gene TRBD1, 5 bases. Germline lookup yields CDR1 SGHVS and CDR2 FNYEAQ. The CDR3 runs to 16 residues. The germline V and J ends were trimmed by 5 bases and 5 bases, with 18 bases remaining between them. Together with reference TRBV7-6 and TRBJ1-4, the CDR3 gives the full variable domain: GAGVSQSPRYKVTKRGQDVALRCDPISGHVSLYWYRQALGQGPEFLTYFNYEAQQDKSGLPNDRFSAERPEGSISTLTIQRTEQRDSAMYRCASSPGTGVRNEKLFFGSGTQLSVL.

The chain joins TRBV5-4 to TRBJ1-1; 9 bases match TRBD1. This CDR3 is 16 amino acids long. Germline V CDR1 and CDR2: SGHNT, YYREEE (reference sequence). Germline trimming cut 0 bases from V and 0 bases from J; bases unmatched to any gene: 3. This CDR3 reads CASSLAGDRVNTEAFF. The CDR3 DNA reads as TGTGCCAGCAGCTTGGCCGGGGACAGGGTGAACACTGAAGCTTTCTTT.

The V and J genes are TRBV5-4 and TRBJ2-3; the D gene is possibly TRBD2 (5 bases). Trimming cost V 4 bases and J 5 bases, with 14 bases left between them. The germline CDR1 and CDR2 sequences are SGHNT and YYREEE (reference sequence). There are 14 residues in the CDR3. The CDR3 protein is CASSVQTNLDTQYF. The CDR3, as DNA: TGTGCCAGCAGCGTTCAGACTAACTTAGATACGCAGTATTTT.

This clone appeared a single time. CDR3 in amino acids: CASTGRTSGRLAKNIQYF. DNA for the CDR3: TGTGCCAGCACTGGAAGGACTAGCGGGAGACTAGCCAAAAACATTCAGTACTTC. The chain is built from TRBV28 and TRBJ2-4, with 13 positions matching TRBD2. The CDR3 loop spans 18 amino acids. Unmatched junction bases numbered 9, after V lost 7 bases and J lost 0 bases. Per the germline V gene, CDR1 is MDHEN and CDR2 is SYDVKM.

The CDR3, as DNA: TGTGCCAGCGGTGTGGGACCGAGTAAGGGGGGTACTGAAGCTTTCTTT. Translating gives CASGVGPSKGGTEAFF. The rearrangement links TRBV6-1 to TRBJ1-1; D possibly corresponds to TRBD1 (6 bases). The germline V gene encodes CDR1 MNHNS and CDR2 SASEGT. Trimming removed 8 bases from V and 5 bases from J, with 24 bases in between. The CDR3 is 16 residues long.

This chain connects TRBV19 to TRBJ2-7; 9 positions match TRBD1. From germline, CDR1 is LNHDA and CDR2 SQIVND (reference sequence). The CDR3 covers 14 residues. J gave up 5 bases and V 5 bases, and 7 bases lay outside the gene matches. CDR3 sequence reads: CASSAGQGLDEQYF. CDR3 nucleotide sequence: TGTGCCAGTAGTGCAGGACAGGGGTTGGACGAGCAGTACTTC.

The CDR3 sequence: CASSLDREIYNEQFF. Written as DNA, the CDR3 is TGTGCCAGCAGCTTGGACAGGGAAATCTACAATGAGCAGTTCTTC. The J gene is TRBJ2-1, the V gene TRBV5-4, with a tentative D call TRBD1 (6 bases). This CDR3 has 15 residues. The V gene lost 0 bases and the J gene lost 3 bases, with 10 bases spanning the gap. CDR1 is SGHNT, CDR2 YYREEE, per germline (reference sequence).

The chain has TRBV19 and TRBJ2-2; possibly TRBD2 for D (5 bases). V lost 11 bases to trimming and J lost 5 bases, with 18 bases between them. Per the germline V gene, CDR1 is LNHDA and CDR2 is SQIVND (reference sequence). This CDR3 spans 14 amino acids. Here the CDR3 DNA reads TGTGCCTCGGGGTCGGACCGACGAACCGGGGAGCTGTTTTTT. Protein: CASGSDRRTGELFF. Based on the CDR3 plus reference TRBV19 and TRBJ2-2, the full variable domain is DGGITQSPKYLFRKEGQNVTLSCEQNLNHDAMYWYRQDPGQGLRLIYYSQIVNDFQKGDIAEGYSVSREKKESFPLTVTSAQKNPTAFYLCASGSDRRTGELFFGEGSRLTVL.

The V call is TRBV4-1, the J call TRBJ1-4; D is undetermined. From germline, CDR1 is MGHRA and CDR2 YSYEKL. V lost 0 bases and J 14 bases, leaving 10 bases between the germline ends. CDR3 length equals 12 residues. Here the CDR3 reads CASSQDRTDLFF. CDR3 nucleotides: TGCGCCAGCAGCCAAGACCGGACGGACCTGTTTTTT.

The chain is built from TRBV6-1 and TRBJ2-7, with D uncertain. From germline, CDR1 is MNHNS and CDR2 SASEGT. V dropped 1 base and J dropped 2 bases, with 6 bases sitting between them. This CDR3 is 13 amino acids long. The CDR3 sequence: CASSEVRTYEQYF. CDR3 sequence (DNA): TGTGCCAGCAGTGAAGTCCGGACCTACGAGCAGTACTTC.

A single count supports this clone. V and J are TRBV6-1 and TRBJ2-7, with 8 positions matching TRBD1. Germline V gene lookup returns CDR1 MNHNS and CDR2 SASEGT. The CDR3 runs to 14 residues. V gave up 6 bases and J gave up 4 bases; unmatched junction bases: 8. CDR3 region: CASSKQGGGYEQYF. As DNA, the CDR3 is TGTGCCAGCAGCAAACAGGGGGGTGGGTACGAGCAGTACTTC.

This chain joins TRBV2 and TRBJ1-6; possibly TRBD1 for D (5 bases). CDR1 and CDR2 from the germline V gene are SNHLY and FYNNEI. The V gene lost 7 bases and the J gene lost 14 bases, with 9 bases spanning the gap. This CDR3 is built from 10 residues. In nucleotides, the CDR3 is TGTGCCAGCACCCTGGACACCCTCCACTTT. It yields the protein CASTLDTLHF.

The chain combines TRBV27 with TRBJ1-1; unclear D gene. This CDR3 comprises 13 residues. The germline CDR1 and CDR2 sequences are MNHEY and SMNVEV (reference sequence). Trimming shortened V by 8 bases and J by 1 base, and 11 bases separated the two germline ends. CDR3 loop: CASSVGANTEAFF. The CDR3 DNA is TGTGCCAGCTCGGTCGGCGCGAACACTGAAGCTTTCTTT.

The chain carries TRBV12-5 and TRBJ2-2; TRBD2 matches 9 bases. Trimming at V came to 0 bases and at J to 4 bases, leaving 6 bases not matched to a gene. CDR3 length: 17 residues. Germline V CDR1 and CDR2: LGHNT, FRNRAP. CDR3 in amino acids: CASGLVLAGVATGELFF. The CDR3 nucleotides read TGTGCTAGTGGTTTGGTTTTAGCGGGAGTGGCCACCGGGGAGCTGTTTTTT.